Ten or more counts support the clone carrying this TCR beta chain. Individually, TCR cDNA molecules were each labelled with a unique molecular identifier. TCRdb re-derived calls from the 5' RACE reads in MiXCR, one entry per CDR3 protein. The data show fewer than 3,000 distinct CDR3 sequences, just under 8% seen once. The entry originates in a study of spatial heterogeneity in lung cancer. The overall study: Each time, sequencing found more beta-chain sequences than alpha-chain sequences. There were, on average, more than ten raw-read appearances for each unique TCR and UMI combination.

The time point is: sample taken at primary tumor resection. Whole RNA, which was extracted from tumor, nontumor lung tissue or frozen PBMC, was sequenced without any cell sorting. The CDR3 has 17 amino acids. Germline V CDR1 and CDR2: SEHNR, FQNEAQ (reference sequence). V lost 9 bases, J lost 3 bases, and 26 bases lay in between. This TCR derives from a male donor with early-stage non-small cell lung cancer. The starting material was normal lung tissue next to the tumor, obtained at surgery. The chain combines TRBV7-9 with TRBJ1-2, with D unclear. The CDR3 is CARLWYRLTKPDYGYTF. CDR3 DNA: TGTGCCAGGCTGTGGTACCGCCTTACCAAGCCGGACTATGGCTACACCTTC.